This T cell receptor beta chain was sequenced for a study of OX40 agonist ivuxolimab in advanced cancers. TCRdb's table, derived via immunoSEQ multiplex PCR, lists solely in-frame clones and lacks some. The sample yields around 75,000 clones, more than 80% seen once. The CDR3 has 11 amino acids. From germline, CDR1 is MGHDK and CDR2 SYGVNS. Trimming stripped 8 bases from V and 4 bases from J, with 8 bases between. If patients had autoimmune disease history or systemic immunosuppression, they were excluded. The chain has TRBV25-1 and TRBJ1-2; D is undetermined. Here the sequenced sample was CD4+ or CD8+ T cells sorted from blood, taken in a trial of the OX40 agonist ivuxolimab. The clonotype comes from an adult with an advanced solid tumor such as melanoma, head and neck, liver or kidney cancer. The CDR3 is CASASIYGYTF. The DNA of the CDR3 is TGTGCCAGCGCTAGCATCTATGGCTACACCTTC.